This passage covers 5 T cell receptor beta chains from one sample sequenced in a study of blood T cell repertoires in COVID-19. TCRdb's copy holds only in-frame clones and misses some; the assay was immunoSEQ multiplex PCR. The sample carries about 220,000 clones, 88% recorded once. The specimen sequenced was PBMCs or T cells enriched from blood (not recorded which). These receptors all stem from a woman aged 45-59 years with acute COVID-19.

The V and J genes are TRBV7-6 and TRBJ2-1, with 11 bases lining up with TRBD2. J lost 5 bases, V lost 10 bases, and 10 bases had no gene match. The CDR3 is 15 residues long. Germline-derived CDR1 and CDR2 are SGHVS and FNYEAQ. CDR3 loop: CATILLAGDDNEQFF. The CDR3 bases are TGTGCCACCATACTACTAGCGGGAGATGACAATGAGCAGTTCTTC.

V and J are TRBV7-3 and TRBJ2-3, with 10 bases that match TRBD1. Trimming at V came to 4 bases and at J to 3 bases, leaving 10 bases not matched to a gene. Germline V CDR1 and CDR2: SGHTA, FQGTGA. The CDR3 spans 17 residues. CDR3 DNA sequence: TGTGCCAGCAGCTCTAGAGTAGGGACAGGGGTTACAGATACGCAGTATTTT. Amino acids: CASSSRVGTGVTDTQYF.

The chain has TRBV10-3 and TRBJ2-2; TRBD2 aligns across 13 bases. The trim removed 5 bases at V and 7 bases at J, leaving 7 bases unmatched. From germline, CDR1 is ENHRY and CDR2 SYGVKD. CDR3 length: 16 amino acids. CDR3 nucleotides: TGTGCCATCAGTCGGACTAGCGGGAGTGGTAGCGGGGAGCTGTTTTTT. Amino acids: CAISRTSGSGSGELFF.

The V gene is TRBV27, the J gene TRBJ1-1, with D maybe TRBD1 (6 bases). Trimming removed 7 bases at V and 1 base at J, with 10 bases between. Germline CDR1 reads MNHEY; CDR2 reads SMNVEV (reference sequence). This CDR3 contains 13 residues. The CDR3 region has the DNA TGTGCCAGCACTACGACAGGGAACACTGAAGCTTTCTTT. Its protein is CASTTTGNTEAFF.

CDR3 nucleotides: TGTGCCAGCAGCCCAGGACTAGCGGGAGGGCCGAGATACAATGAGCAGTTCTTC. The encoded protein is CASSPGLAGGPRYNEQFF. The chain has TRBV11-3 and TRBJ2-1; TRBD2 matches 15 bases. Trimming cost V 5 bases and J 4 bases; bases outside gene matches: 9. This CDR3 is built from 18 residues. Germline V gives CDR1 SGHNT, CDR2 YENEEA.